This TCR beta chain derives from a study of control samples from healthy donors and cancer patients (dated by TCRdb to 2020 to 2021). For this clone: No cognate antigen has been identified for it. No base qualities exist here, and no much larger clone lies one base off it.

The library came from the immunoSEQ multiplex PCR assay. In its TCRdb copy, this immuneACCESS table keeps in-frame sequences only and misses some clones. Where compared with another copy, unresolved V genes explain less than half of these, and the others have no known cause. The sample yields 150,000 or so clones; 85% to 90% were counted once. The ten largest clones represent approximately 1.6% of the sample. Including the terminal cysteine and phenylalanine, the CDR3 comprises 16 residues. CDR3 DNA is the only sequence kept; it has 48 bases, read in frame from the first base. Based on the germline V gene, the CDR1 and CDR2 sequences are MNHEY and SVGAGI. V and J lose 0 bases and 10 bases, and a span of 21 bases separates them.

The clonotype comes from a young man in good health. Sequencing used blood. The chain is encoded by TRBV6-5 joined to TRBJ1-1, with TRBD1 tentatively as D gene (6 bases match). The sequenced DNA is TGTGCCAGCAGTTACTCTACACCCCGGGATTCAGGGGTAGCTTTCTTT. Its amino acids are CASSYSTPRDSGVAFF.